The present TCR beta chain was sequenced within a study of blood T cell repertoires in COVID-19. About the study: Some COVID-19 samples were acute and others convalescent; all came from the United States, Italy and Spain.

TCRdb keeps only in-frame clones here, not all; method: immunoSEQ multiplex PCR. Among about 190,000 clones, under 80% were seen once, and the ten largest hold around 12%. Sequences were obtained from peripheral blood. The sequence was collected from a woman in her forties or fifties with acute or convalescent COVID-19.

The CDR3 reads CASSPHTGLTEAFF. CDR3 nucleotide sequence: TGTGCCAGCTCACCGCATACAGGGCTCACTGAAGCTTTCTTT. The chain combines TRBV18 with TRBJ1-1; tentatively, D is TRBD1 (6 bases). The CDR3 spans 14 residues. Germline V gene lookup returns CDR1 KGHSH and CDR2 LQKENI. The germline V and J ends were trimmed by 3 bases and 4 bases, with 12 bases remaining between them.